This entry is about one T cell receptor beta chain. Its antigen remains unknown. The record originates from a study of esophageal squamous cell carcinoma under preoperative chemotherapy. Study-wide results and caveats: Clonal contraction, more than amplification, hit abundant clones after paclitaxel-nedaplatin.

Trimming pared 5 bases from V and 6 bases from J, leaving 13 bases between. This CDR3 has 14 amino acids. Each CDR3 protein is one row after TCRdb ran MiXCR on the PCR reads. The sample holds some 32,000 distinct CDR3 sequences, around 49% seen once. Time point reported: after preoperative PTX-NDP chemotherapy. Patients received paclitaxel-nedaplatin as preoperative chemotherapy before surgery. Collection of the sample occurred from a patient given preoperative chemotherapy. This receptor was obtained from a human donor with esophageal squamous cell carcinoma. The donor label of this sample is uncertain. This sequence joins TRBV12-3 or TRBV12-4 and TRBJ2-2, with D possibly being TRBD1 (6 bases). CDR3 DNA sequence: TGTGCCAGCAGTGTCACAGGGTTGGCCGGGGAGCTGTTTTTT. Translation gives CASSVTGLAGELFF.